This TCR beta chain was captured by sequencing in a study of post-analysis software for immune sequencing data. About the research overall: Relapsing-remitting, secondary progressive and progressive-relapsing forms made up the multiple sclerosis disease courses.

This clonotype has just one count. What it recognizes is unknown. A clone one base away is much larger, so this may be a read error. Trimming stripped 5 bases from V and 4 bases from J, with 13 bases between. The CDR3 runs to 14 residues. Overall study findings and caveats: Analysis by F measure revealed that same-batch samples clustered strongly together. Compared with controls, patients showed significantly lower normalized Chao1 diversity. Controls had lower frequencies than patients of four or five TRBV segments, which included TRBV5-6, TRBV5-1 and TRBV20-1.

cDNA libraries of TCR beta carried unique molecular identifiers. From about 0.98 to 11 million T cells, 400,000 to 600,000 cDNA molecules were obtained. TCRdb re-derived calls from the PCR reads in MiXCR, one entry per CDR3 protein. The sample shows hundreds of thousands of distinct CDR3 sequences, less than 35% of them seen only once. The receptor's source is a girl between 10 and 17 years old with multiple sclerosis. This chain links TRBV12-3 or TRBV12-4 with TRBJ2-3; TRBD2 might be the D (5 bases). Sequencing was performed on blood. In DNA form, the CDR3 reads TGTGCCAGCAGTCCCAAAGCGGCGCCAGATACGCAGTATTTT. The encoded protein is CASSPKAAPDTQYF.